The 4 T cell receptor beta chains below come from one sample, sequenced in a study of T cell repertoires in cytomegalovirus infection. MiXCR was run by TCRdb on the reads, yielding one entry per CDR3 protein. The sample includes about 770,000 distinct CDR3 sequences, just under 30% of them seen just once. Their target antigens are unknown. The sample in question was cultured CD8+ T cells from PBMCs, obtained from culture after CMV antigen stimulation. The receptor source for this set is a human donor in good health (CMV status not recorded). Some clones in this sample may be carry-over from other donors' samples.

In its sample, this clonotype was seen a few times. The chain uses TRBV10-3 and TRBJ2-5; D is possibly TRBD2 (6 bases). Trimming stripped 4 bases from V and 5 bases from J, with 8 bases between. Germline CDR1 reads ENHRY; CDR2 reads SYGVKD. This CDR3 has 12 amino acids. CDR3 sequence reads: CAISGDLETQYF. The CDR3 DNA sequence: TGTGCCATCAGTGGGGACTTGGAGACCCAGTACTTC.

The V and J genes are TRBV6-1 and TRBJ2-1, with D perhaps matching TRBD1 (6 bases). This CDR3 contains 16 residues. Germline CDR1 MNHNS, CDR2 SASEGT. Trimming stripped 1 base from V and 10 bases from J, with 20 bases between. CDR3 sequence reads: CASSEERTVVYPEQFF. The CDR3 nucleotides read TGTGCCAGCAGTGAAGAACGGACAGTAGTATATCCCGAGCAGTTCTTC.

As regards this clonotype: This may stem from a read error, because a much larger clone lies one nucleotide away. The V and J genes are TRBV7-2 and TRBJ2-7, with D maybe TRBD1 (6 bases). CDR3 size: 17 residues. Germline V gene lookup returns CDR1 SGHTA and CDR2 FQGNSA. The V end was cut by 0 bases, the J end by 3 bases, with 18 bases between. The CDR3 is CASSLALVGGKGYEQYF. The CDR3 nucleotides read TGTGCCAGCAGCTTAGCTTTGGTAGGGGGTAAGGGCTACGAGCAGTACTTC.

The CDR3 is CSVVEFSGANVLTF. CDR3 nucleotide sequence: TGCAGCGTTGTAGAGTTTTCTGGGGCCAACGTCCTGACTTTC. J is TRBJ2-6 and V is TRBV29-1; D is ambiguous. The CDR3 length is 14 residues. Germline CDR1 is SQVTM and CDR2 is ANQGSEA. Trimming removed 4 bases at V and 1 base at J, with 8 bases between.